This T cell receptor beta chain was recovered during a study of cytomegalovirus exposure and HLA in healthy donors. The table came from immunoSEQ multiplex PCR; TCRdb's copy has only in-frame clones and leaves some out. The sample contains 150,000 or so clones, approximately 89% of which appear only once. While the first cohort had 600 to 800 subjects, the donors belonged to the separate validation cohort of roughly 130 subjects. The study's findings and limits: The tendency of first-cohort TCR clusters to co-occur in the 100 to 150 validation repertoires was identified by a subsequent analysis. The investigators catalogued 150 or so TCR beta chains as cytomegalovirus-associated. Three chains linked to CMV were shown in vitro to be specific for CMV antigens.

With regard to this clone: The antigen is not known. This sequence may be a read error, since a much larger clone differs from it by one base.

The clonotype was recovered from a woman younger than 35 in good health and CMV-seronegative. The sequenced sample consisted of PBMCs.

CDR3 DNA sequence: TGTGCCAGCAGTGAACTAGCGGGGAACACCGGGGAGCTGTTTTTT. Amino acids: CASSELAGNTGELFF. V usage is TRBV6-4 and J usage is TRBJ2-2, with 9 bases fitting TRBD2. Germline-derived CDR1 and CDR2 are MRHNA and SNTAGT. V shed 3 bases and J 1 base; nucleotides not matched to a gene: 0. This CDR3 has 15 amino acids.